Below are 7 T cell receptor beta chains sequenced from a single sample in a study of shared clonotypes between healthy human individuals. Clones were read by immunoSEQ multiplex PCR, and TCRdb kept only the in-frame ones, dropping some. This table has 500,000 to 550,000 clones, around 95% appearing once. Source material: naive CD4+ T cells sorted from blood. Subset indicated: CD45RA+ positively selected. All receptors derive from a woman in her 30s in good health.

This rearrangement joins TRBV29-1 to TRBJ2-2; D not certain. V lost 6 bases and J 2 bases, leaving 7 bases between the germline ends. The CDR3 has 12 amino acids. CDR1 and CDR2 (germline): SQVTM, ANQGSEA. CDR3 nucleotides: TGCAGCGTGGACCCAAACACCGGGGAGCTGTTTTTT. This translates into CSVDPNTGELFF.

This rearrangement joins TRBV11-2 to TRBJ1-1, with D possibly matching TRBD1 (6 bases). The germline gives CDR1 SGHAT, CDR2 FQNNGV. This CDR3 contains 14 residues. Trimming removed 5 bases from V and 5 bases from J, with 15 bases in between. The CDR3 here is CASSPREGGTEAFF. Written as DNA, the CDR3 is TGTGCCAGCAGCCCCCGGGAGGGGGGGACTGAAGCTTTCTTT.

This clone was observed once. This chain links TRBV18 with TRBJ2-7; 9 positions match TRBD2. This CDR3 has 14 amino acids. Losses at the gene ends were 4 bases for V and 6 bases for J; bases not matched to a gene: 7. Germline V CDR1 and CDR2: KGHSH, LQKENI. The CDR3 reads CASSQREEVSEQYF. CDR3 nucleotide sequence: TGTGCCAGCTCACAGCGGGAGGAGGTCTCCGAGCAGTACTTC.

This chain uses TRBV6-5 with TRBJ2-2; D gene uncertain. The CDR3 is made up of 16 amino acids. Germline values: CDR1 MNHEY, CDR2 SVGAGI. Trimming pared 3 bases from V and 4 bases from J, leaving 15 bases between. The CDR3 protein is CASSYRDPTSTGELFF. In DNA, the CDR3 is TGTGCCAGCAGTTATAGGGATCCGACGAGCACCGGGGAGCTGTTTTTT.

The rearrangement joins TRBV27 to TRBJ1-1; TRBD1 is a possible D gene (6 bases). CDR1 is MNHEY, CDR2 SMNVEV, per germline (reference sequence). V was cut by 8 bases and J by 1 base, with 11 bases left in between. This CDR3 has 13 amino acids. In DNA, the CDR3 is TGTGCCAGCCGGAGAGGGGGGAACACTGAAGCTTTCTTT. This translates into CASRRGGNTEAFF.

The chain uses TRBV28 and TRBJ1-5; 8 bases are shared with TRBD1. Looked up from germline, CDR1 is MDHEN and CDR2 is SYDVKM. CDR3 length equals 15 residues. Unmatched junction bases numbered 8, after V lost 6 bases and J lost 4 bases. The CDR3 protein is CASRVQGARNQPQHF. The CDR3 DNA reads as TGTGCCAGCAGAGTCCAGGGGGCGCGAAATCAGCCCCAGCATTTT. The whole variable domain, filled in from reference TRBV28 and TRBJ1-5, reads DVKVTQSSRYLVKRTGEKVFLECVQDMDHENMFWYRQDPGLGLRLIYFSYDVKMKEKGDIPEGYSVSREKKERFSLILESASTNQTSMYLCASRVQGARNQPQHFGDGTRLSIL.

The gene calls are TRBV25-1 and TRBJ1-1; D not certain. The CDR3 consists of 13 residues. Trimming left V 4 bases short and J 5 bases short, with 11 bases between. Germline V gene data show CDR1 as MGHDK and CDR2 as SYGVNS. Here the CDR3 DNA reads TGTGCCAGCAGTGTAGGGTCGCGGACTGAAGCTTTCTTT. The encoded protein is CASSVGSRTEAFF.